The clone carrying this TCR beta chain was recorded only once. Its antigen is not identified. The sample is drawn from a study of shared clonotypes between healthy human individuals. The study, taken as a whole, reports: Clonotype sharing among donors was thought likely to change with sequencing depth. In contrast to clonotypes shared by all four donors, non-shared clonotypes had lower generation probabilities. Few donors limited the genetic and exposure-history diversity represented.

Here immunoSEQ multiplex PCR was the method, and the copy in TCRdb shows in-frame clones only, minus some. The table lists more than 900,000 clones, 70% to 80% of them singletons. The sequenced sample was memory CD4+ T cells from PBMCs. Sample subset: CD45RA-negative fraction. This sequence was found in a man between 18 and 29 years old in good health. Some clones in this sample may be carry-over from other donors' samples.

CDR3 region: CASSVEGRPNTEAFF. CDR3 DNA sequence: TGTGCCAGCAGCGTAGAGGGTAGGCCGAACACTGAAGCTTTCTTT. The V gene is TRBV9, the J gene TRBJ1-1; no clear D gene. The CDR3 has 15 residues. Germline CDR1 SGDLS, CDR2 YYNGEE. The V end lost 0 bases, the J end lost 1 base, and 10 bases lay between the germline ends.